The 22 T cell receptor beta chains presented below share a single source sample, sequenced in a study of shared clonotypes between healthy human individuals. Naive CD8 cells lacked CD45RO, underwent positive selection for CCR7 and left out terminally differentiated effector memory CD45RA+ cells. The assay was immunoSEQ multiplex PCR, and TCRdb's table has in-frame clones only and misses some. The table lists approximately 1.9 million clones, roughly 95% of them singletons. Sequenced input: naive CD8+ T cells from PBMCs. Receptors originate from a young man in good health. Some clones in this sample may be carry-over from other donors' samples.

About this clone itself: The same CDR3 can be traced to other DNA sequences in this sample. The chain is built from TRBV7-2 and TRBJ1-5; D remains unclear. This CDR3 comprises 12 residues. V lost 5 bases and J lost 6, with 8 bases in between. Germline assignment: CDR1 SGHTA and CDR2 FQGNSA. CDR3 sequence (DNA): TGTGCCAGCAGCCTAGACGGTCAGCCCCAGCATTTT. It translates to CASSLDGQPQHF.

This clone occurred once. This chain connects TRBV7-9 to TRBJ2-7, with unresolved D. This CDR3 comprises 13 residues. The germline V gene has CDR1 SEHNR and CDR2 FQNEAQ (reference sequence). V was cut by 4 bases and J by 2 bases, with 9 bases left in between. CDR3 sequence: CASSSNVAYEQYF. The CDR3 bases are TGTGCCAGCAGCTCGAACGTTGCCTACGAGCAGTACTTC.

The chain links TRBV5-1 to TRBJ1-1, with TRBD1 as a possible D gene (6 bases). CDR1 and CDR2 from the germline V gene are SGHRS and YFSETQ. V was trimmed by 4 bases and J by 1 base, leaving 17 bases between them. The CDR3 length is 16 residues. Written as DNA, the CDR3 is TGCGCCAGCAGCCTGGCAGACAGGACGGGGAACACTGAAGCTTTCTTT. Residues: CASSLADRTGNTEAFF.

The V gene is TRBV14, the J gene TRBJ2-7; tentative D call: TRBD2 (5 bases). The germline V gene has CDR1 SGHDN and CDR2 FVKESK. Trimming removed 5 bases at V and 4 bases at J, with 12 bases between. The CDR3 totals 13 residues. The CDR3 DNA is TGTGCCAGCAGCTCGTCCGGACTGTACGAGCAGTACTTC. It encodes CASSSSGLYEQYF.

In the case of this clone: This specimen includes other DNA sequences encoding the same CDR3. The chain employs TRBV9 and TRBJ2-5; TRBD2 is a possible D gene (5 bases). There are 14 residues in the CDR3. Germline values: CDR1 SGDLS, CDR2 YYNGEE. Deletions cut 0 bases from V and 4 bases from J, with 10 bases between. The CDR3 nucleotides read TGTGCCAGCAGCGTAGGTGTTGGGAGAGAGACCCAGTACTTC. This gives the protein CASSVGVGRETQYF.

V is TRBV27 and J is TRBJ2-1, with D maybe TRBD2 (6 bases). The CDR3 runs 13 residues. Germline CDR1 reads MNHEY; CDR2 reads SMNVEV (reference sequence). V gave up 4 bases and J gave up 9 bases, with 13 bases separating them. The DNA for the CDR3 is TGTGCCAGCAGTTCGGGGTGGGGGGTTGAGCAGTTCTTC. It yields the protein CASSSGWGVEQFF.

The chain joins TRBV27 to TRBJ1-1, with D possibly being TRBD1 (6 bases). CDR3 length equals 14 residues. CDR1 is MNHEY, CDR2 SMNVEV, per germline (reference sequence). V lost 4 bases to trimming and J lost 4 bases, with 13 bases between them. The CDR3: CASSSRGQGTEAFF. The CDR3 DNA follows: TGTGCCAGCAGTTCCAGGGGCCAAGGCACTGAAGCTTTCTTT.

The CDR3 sequence is CASSPLAGNTGELFF. The CDR3 DNA follows: TGTGCCAGCAGCCCTCTAGCGGGAAACACCGGGGAGCTGTTTTTT. The chain recombines TRBV27 with TRBJ2-2; TRBD2 agrees at 9 bases. Unmatched junction bases numbered 4, after V lost 6 bases and J lost 2 bases. The V gene's germline CDR1 is MNHEY and CDR2 SMNVEV (reference sequence). The CDR3 totals 15 residues.

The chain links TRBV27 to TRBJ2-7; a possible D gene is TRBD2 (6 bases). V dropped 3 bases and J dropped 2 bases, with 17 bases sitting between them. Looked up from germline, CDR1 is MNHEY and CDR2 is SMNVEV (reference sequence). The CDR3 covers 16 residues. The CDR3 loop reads CASSFSQGEAAYEQYF. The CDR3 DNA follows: TGTGCCAGCAGTTTCTCCCAAGGGGAGGCCGCCTACGAGCAGTACTTC.

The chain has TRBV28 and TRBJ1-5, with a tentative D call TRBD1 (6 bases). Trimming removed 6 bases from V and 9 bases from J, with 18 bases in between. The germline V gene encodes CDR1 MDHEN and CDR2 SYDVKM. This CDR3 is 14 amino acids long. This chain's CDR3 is CASRPPGAGVPQHF. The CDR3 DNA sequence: TGTGCCAGCAGACCCCCCGGGGCAGGGGTGCCCCAGCATTTT.

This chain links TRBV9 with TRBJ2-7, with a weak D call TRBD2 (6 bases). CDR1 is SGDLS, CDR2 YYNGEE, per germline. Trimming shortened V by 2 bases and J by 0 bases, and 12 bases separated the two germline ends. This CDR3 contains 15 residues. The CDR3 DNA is TGTGCCAGCAGCGTTGTAGCGGCCAGCTCCTACGAGCAGTACTTC. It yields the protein CASSVVAASSYEQYF.

The CDR3 bases are TGTGCCAGCAGCGTAGGTCCGGCCGGCTCTGGAAACACCATATATTTT. Its translation: CASSVGPAGSGNTIYF. The chain uses TRBV9 and TRBJ1-3; D remains unclear. This CDR3 spans 16 amino acids. Per the germline V gene, CDR1 is SGDLS and CDR2 is YYNGEE. V was clipped by 0 bases and J by 0 bases, with 10 bases between them.

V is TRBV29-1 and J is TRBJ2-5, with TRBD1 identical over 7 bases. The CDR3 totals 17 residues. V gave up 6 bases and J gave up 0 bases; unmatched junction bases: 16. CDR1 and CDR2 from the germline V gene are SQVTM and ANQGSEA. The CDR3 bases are TGCAGCGTCACGCCTCGGGACAGAAACACGTACCAAGAGACCCAGTACTTC. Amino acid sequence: CSVTPRDRNTYQETQYF.

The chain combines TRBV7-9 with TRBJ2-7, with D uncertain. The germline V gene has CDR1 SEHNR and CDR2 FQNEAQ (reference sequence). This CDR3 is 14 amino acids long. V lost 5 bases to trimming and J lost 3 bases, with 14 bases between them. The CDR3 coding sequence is TGTGCCAGCAGCGCACCTAGGGAAGACTACGAGCAGTACTTC. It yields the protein CASSAPREDYEQYF.

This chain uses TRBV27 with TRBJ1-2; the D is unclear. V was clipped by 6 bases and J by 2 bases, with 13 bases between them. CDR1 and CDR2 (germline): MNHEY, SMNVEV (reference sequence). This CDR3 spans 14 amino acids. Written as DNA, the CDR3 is TGTGCCAGCAGGAGCGGGGAGATAAACTATGGCTACACCTTC. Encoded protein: CASRSGEINYGYTF.

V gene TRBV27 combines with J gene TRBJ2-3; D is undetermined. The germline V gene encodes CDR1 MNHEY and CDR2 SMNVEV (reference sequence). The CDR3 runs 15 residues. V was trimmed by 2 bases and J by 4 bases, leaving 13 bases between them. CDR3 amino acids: CASSLRDPQADTQYF. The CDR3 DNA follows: TGTGCCAGCAGTTTACGCGACCCCCAGGCAGATACGCAGTATTTT.

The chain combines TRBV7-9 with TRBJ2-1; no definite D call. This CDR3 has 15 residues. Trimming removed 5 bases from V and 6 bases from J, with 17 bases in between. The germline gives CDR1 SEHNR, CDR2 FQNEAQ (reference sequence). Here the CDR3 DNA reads TGTGCCAGCAGCCCACGGGTACCACCTTTCAATGAGCAGTTCTTC. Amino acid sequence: CASSPRVPPFNEQFF.

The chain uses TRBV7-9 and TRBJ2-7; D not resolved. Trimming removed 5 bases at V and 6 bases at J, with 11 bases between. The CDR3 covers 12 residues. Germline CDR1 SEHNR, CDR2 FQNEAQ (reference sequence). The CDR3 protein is CASSPGSLEQYF. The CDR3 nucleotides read TGTGCCAGCAGCCCAGGCTCTCTCGAGCAGTACTTC.

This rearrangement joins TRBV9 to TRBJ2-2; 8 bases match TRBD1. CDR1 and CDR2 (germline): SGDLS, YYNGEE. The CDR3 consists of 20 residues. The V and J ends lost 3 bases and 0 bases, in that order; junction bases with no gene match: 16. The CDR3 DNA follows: TGTGCCAGCAGCGATCCCAAGGGGGACAGGAGACCTGCGAACACCGGGGAGCTGTTTTTT. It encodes CASSDPKGDRRPANTGELFF.

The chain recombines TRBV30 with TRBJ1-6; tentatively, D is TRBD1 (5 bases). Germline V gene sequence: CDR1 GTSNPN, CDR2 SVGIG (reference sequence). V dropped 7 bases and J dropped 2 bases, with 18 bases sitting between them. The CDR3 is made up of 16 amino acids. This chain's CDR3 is CASRGPQVAYNSPLHF. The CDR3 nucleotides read TGTGCCTCAAGGGGACCCCAAGTCGCCTATAATTCACCCCTCCACTTT.

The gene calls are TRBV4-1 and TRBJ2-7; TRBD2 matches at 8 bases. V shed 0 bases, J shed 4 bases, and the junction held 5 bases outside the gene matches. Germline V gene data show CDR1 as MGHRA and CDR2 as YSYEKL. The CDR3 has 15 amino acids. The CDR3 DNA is TGCGCCAGCAGCCAAGATGCGAGCGGGAGTTACGAGCAGTACTTC. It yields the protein CASSQDASGSYEQYF.

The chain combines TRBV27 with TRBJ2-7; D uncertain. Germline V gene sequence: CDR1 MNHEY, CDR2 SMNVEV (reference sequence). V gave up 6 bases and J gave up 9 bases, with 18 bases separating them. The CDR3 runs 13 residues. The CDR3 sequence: CASRDPLDFGQYF. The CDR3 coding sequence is TGTGCCAGCAGGGACCCCCTGGATTTTGGGCAGTACTTC.